This note documents a single T cell receptor (beta chain) sequence. Antigen unknown. The data are from a study of cytomegalovirus exposure and HLA in healthy donors. Study background: The 120 validation repertoires and the approximately 640 first-cohort repertoires shared a platform, a later analysis reported. Study-wide findings and caveats: Among the CMV-associated chains, three were confirmed in vitro as specific for CMV antigens. Usually a TCR sequence was rare, but some public TCRs were found in many donors. Reports described diagnosis of cytomegalovirus status by the classifier as highly specific and sensitive.

TCRdb's table, derived via immunoSEQ multiplex PCR, lists solely in-frame clones and lacks some. The table has under 200,000 clones, around nine tenths seen once; the top ten hold around 10%. The sample consisted of PBMCs. The sequence came from a young woman in good health and CMV-seropositive.

This chain's CDR3 is CASSLPARGSYEQYF. Written as DNA, the CDR3 is TGTGCCAGCAGTTTGCCTGCCCGGGGTTCCTACGAGCAGTACTTC. The chain joins TRBV28 to TRBJ2-7; a weak D match, TRBD2 (5 bases). The germline V gene encodes CDR1 MDHEN and CDR2 SYDVKM. There are 15 residues in the CDR3. The V and J ends lost 3 bases and 1 base respectively, with 13 bases between them.